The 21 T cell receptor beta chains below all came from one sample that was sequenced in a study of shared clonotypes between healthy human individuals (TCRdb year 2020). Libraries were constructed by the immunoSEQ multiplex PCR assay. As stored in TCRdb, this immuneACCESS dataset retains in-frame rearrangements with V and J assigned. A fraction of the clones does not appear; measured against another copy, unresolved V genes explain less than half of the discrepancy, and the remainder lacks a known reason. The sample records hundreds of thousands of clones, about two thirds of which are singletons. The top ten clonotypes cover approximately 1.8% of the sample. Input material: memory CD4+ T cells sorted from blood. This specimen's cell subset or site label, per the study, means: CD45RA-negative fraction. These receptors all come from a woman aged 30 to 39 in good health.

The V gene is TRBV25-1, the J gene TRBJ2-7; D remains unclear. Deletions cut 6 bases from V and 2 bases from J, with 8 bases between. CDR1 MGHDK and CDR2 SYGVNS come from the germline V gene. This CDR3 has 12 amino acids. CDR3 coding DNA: TGTGCCAGCAGCCCCTCGACCTACGAGCAGTACTTC. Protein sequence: CASSPSTYEQYF.

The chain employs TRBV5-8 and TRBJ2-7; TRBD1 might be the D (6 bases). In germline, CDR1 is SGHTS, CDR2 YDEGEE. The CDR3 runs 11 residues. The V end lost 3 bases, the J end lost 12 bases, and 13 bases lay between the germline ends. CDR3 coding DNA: TGTGCCAGCAGCTCCTCAGGGGTGAGGTACTTC. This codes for CASSSSGVRYF.

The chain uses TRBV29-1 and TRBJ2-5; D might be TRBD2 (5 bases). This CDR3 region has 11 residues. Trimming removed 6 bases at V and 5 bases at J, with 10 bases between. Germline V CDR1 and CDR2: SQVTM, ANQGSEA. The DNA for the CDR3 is TGCAGCGTCGGTGGCGGGGAGACCCAGTACTTC. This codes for CSVGGGETQYF.

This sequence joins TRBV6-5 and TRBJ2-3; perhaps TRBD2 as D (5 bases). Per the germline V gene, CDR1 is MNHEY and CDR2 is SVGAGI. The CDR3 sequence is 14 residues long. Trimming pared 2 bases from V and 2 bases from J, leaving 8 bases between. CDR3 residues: CASSYERITDTQYF. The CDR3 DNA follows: TGTGCCAGCAGTTACGAGCGGATCACAGATACGCAGTATTTT.

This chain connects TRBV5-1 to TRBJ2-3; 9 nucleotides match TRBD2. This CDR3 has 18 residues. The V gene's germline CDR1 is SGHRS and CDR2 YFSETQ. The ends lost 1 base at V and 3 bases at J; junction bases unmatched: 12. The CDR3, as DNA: TGCGCCAGCAGCTTGTCGTTGAGTAGCGGGAGTGCTACAGATACGCAGTATTTT. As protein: CASSLSLSSGSATDTQYF.

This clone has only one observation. The CDR3 is CATKTWGADTQYF. CDR3 sequence (DNA): TGTGCCACCAAAACTTGGGGTGCAGATACGCAGTATTTT. This sequence joins TRBV28 and TRBJ2-3; unclear D gene. V shed 10 bases and J shed 4 bases, with 15 bases lying between them. The CDR3 contains 13 residues. Germline V gives CDR1 MDHEN, CDR2 SYDVKM.

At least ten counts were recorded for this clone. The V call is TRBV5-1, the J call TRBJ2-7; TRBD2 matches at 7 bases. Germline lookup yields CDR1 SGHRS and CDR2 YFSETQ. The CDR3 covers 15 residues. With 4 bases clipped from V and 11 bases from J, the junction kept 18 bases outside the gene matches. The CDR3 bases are TGCGCCAGCAGCCCCATGGGGACTACCGCGGGGTCAGAGTACTTC. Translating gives CASSPMGTTAGSEYF. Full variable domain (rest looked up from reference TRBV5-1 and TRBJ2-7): KAGVTQTPRYLIKTRGQQVTLSCSPISGHRSVSWYQQTPGQGLQFLFEYFSETQRNKGNFPGRFSGRQFSNSRSEMNVSTLELGDSALYLCASSPMGTTAGSEYFGPGTRLTVT.

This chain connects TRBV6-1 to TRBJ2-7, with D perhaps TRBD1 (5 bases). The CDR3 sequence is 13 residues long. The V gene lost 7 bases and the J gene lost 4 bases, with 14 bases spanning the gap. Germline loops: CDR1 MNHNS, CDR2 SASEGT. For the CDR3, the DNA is TGTGCCAGCACCGGACACTCCAGTTACGAGCAGTACTTC. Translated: CASTGHSSYEQYF.

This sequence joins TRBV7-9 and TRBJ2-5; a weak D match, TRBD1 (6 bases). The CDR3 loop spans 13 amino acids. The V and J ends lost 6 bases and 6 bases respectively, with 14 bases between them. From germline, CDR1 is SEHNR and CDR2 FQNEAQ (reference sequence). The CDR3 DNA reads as TGTGCCAGCAGTTTTACAGGGATAAAGACCCAGTACTTC. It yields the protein CASSFTGIKTQYF.

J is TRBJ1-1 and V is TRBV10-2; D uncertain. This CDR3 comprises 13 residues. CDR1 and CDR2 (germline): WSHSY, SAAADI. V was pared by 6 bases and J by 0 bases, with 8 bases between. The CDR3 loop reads CASRHNMNTEAFF. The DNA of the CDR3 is TGCGCCAGCAGGCACAATATGAACACTGAAGCTTTCTTT.

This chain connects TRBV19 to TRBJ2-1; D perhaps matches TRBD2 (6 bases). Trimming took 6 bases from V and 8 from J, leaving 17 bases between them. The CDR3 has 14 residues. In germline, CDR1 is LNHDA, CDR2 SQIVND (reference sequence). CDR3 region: CASRHTGSSDEQFF. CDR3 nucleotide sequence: TGTGCCAGTAGACATACCGGGAGCAGTGATGAGCAGTTCTTC.

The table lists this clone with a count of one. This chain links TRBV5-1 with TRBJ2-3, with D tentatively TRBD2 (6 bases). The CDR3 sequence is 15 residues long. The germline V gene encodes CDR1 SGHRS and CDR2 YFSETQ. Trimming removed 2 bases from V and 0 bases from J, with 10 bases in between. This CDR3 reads CASSLGTASTDTQYF. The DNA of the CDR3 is TGCGCCAGCAGCTTAGGGACTGCGAGCACAGATACGCAGTATTTT.

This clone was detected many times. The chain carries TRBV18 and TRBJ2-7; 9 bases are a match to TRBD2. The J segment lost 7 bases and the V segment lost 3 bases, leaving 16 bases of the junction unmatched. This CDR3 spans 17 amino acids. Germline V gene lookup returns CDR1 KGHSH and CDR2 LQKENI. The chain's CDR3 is CASSPAGGGLLVREQYF. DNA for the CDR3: TGTGCCAGCTCACCCGCGGGGGGGGGACTACTGGTTCGGGAGCAGTACTTC.

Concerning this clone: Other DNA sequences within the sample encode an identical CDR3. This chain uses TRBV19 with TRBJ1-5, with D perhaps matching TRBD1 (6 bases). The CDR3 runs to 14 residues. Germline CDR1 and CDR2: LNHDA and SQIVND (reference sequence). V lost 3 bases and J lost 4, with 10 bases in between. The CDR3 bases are TGTGCCAGTAGTATCAGGGGTGGGAATCAGCCCCAGCATTTT. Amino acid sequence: CASSIRGGNQPQHF.

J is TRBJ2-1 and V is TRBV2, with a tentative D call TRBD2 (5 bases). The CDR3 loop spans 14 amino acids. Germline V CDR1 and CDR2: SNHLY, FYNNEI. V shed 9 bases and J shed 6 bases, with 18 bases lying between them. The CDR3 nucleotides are TGTGCCAGGCCGCCCAGGAGCCGGGGCAATGAGCAGTTCTTC. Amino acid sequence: CARPPRSRGNEQFF.

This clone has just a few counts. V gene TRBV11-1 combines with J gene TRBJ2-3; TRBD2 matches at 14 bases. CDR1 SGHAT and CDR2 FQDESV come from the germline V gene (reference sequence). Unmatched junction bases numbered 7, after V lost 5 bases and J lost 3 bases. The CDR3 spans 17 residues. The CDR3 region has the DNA TGTGCCAGCAGCCTTACCGGGACTAGCGGGAGTACAGATACGCAGTATTTT. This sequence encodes CASSLTGTSGSTDTQYF.

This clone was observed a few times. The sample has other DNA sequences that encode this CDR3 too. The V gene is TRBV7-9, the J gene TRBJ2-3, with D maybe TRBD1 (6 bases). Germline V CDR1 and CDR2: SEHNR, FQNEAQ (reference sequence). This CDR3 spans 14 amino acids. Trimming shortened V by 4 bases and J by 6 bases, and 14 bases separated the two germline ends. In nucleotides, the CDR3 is TGTGCCAGCAGCTCGGGACAATCGACCGATACGCAGTATTTT. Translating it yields CASSSGQSTDTQYF. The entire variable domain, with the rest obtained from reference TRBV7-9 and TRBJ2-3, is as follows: DTGVSQNPRHKITKRGQNVTFRCDPISEHNRLYWYRQTLGQGPEFLTYFQNEAQLEKSRLLSDRFSAERPKGSFSTLEIQRTEQGDSAMYLCASSSGQSTDTQYFGPGTRLTVL.

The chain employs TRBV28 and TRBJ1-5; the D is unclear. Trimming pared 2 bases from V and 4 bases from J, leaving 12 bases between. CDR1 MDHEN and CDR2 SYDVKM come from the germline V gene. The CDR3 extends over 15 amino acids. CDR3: CASSLPLGSNQPQHF. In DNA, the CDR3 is TGTGCCAGCAGTTTACCCCTCGGGTCTAATCAGCCCCAGCATTTT.

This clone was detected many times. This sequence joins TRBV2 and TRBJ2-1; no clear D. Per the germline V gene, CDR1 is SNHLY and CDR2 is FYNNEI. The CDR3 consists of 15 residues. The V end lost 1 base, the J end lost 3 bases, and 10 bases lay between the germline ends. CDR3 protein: CASSEVLGNYNEQFF. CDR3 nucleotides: TGTGCCAGCAGTGAAGTCTTGGGGAACTACAATGAGCAGTTCTTC.

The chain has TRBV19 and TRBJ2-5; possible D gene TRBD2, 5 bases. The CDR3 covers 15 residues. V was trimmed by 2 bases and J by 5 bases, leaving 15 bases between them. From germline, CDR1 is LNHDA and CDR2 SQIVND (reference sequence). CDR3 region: CASSITSHGIETQYF. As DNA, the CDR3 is TGTGCCAGTAGTATAACTAGTCATGGTATCGAGACCCAGTACTTC.

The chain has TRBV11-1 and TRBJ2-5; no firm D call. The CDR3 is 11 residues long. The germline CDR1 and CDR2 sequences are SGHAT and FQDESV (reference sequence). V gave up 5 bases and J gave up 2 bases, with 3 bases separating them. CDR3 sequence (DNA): TGTGCCAGCAGCCGACAAGAGACCCAGTACTTC. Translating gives CASSRQETQYF.